Below are 30 T cell receptor beta chains sequenced from a single sample in a study of blood T cell repertoires in COVID-19. The table came from immunoSEQ multiplex PCR; TCRdb's copy has only in-frame clones and leaves some out. In the table there are about 330,000 clones, around 87% of which are singletons. Sequenced material: PBMCs or T cells enriched from blood (not recorded which). These receptors were taken from a young woman who had recovered from COVID-19.

The J gene is TRBJ1-6, the V gene TRBV28, with 7 bases identical to TRBD1. J was trimmed by 10 bases and V by 6 bases; bases with no gene match: 6. The CDR3 is 13 residues long. Germline CDR1 and CDR2: MDHEN and SYDVKM. The CDR3 is CASRIQGNSPLHF. The CDR3 DNA reads TGTGCCAGCAGAATACAGGGGAACTCACCCCTCCACTTT.

This sequence joins TRBV5-5 and TRBJ1-5; tentative D call: TRBD1 (5 bases). The V end was cut by 0 bases, the J end by 4 bases, with 14 bases between. Germline loops: CDR1 SGHKS, CDR2 YYEKEE (reference sequence). This CDR3 is built from 16 residues. The CDR3 nucleotides read TGTGCCAGCAGCTTGGAGCAGGGCAGGGAAAATCAGCCCCAGCATTTT. Translated, it gives CASSLEQGRENQPQHF. The full variable domain, its missing parts supplied by reference TRBV5-5 and TRBJ1-5, is DAGVTQSPTHLIKTRGQQVTLRCSPISGHKSVSWYQQVLGQGPQFIFQYYEKEERGRGNFPDRFSARQFPNYSSELNVNALLLGDSALYLCASSLEQGRENQPQHFGDGTRLSIL.

The V call is TRBV28, the J call TRBJ1-1; D is undetermined. Germline assignment: CDR1 MDHEN and CDR2 SYDVKM. With 6 bases removed from V and 1 base from J, the gap between germline ends came to 15 bases. This CDR3 has 15 amino acids. The CDR3 nucleotides are TGTGCCAGCAGGAGACTCCGGGATTCGAACACTGAAGCTTTCTTT. It codes for CASRRLRDSNTEAFF.

The rearrangement uses TRBV28 and TRBJ1-4; the D is unclear. V was cut by 2 bases and J by 3 bases, with 7 bases left in between. The CDR3 covers 14 residues. The germline V gene has CDR1 MDHEN and CDR2 SYDVKM. CDR3 nucleotides: TGTGCCAGCAGTTTAAGAGGGCCTAATGAAAAACTGTTTTTT. Residues: CASSLRGPNEKLFF.

The chain carries TRBV7-2 and TRBJ1-4; D gene unclear. In germline, CDR1 is SGHTA, CDR2 FQGNSA. V was cut by 5 bases and J by 8 bases, with 18 bases left in between. The CDR3 extends over 15 amino acids. This chain's CDR3 is CASSPSTGSGEKLFF. In nucleotides, the CDR3 is TGTGCCAGCAGCCCTAGTACGGGATCTGGGGAAAAACTGTTTTTT. The complete variable domain, with remaining parts taken from reference TRBV7-2 and TRBJ1-4, reads GAGVSQSPSNKVTEKGKDVELRCDPISGHTALYWYRQSLGQGLEFLIYFQGNSAPDKSGLPSDRFSAERTGGSVSTLTIQRTQQEDSAVYLCASSPSTGSGEKLFFGSGTQLSVL.

The chain couples TRBV6-1 to TRBJ1-6; no firm D call. Trimming stripped 2 bases from V and 0 bases from J, with 11 bases between. The germline CDR1 and CDR2 sequences are MNHNS and SASEGT. The CDR3 extends over 17 amino acids. CDR3 sequence reads: CASSEMVQSSYNSPLHF. CDR3 coding DNA: TGTGCCAGCAGTGAAATGGTACAGAGCTCCTATAATTCACCCCTCCACTTT.

The chain employs TRBV28 and TRBJ1-2; D is unresolved. Trimming removed 5 bases from V and 3 bases from J, with 13 bases in between. Germline V CDR1 and CDR2: MDHEN, SYDVKM. This CDR3 is 14 amino acids long. The CDR3 nucleotides are TGTGCCAGCAGTCCCCCCGAGGTTTACTATGGCTACACCTTC. Translating it yields CASSPPEVYYGYTF.

The rearrangement joins TRBV9 to TRBJ2-7; 7 nucleotides align to TRBD1. Germline V gene sequence: CDR1 SGDLS, CDR2 YYNGEE. The junction had 9 bases not matched to a gene; V was cut back by 3 bases and J by 0 bases. CDR3 length: 16 amino acids. CDR3 in DNA: TGTGCCAGCAGCGCACACTCCGGGACAGTCTCCTACGAGCAGTACTTC. Amino acids: CASSAHSGTVSYEQYF.

V usage is TRBV4-2 and J usage is TRBJ2-2; D is ambiguous. CDR3 length: 15 amino acids. Trimming removed 0 bases at V and 5 bases at J, with 10 bases between. Germline assignment: CDR1 LGHNA and CDR2 YNFKEQ. CDR3 DNA: TGTGCCAGCAGCCAAGAACGAAGAGGAACCGGGGAGCTGTTTTTT. Protein: CASSQERRGTGELFF.

This chain's CDR3 is CSVEESRGRGGYTF. The CDR3 DNA reads TGCAGCGTTGAAGAGTCCAGGGGGCGCGGTGGCTACACCTTC. The chain combines TRBV29-1 with TRBJ1-2, with TRBD1 identical over 8 bases. Germline V gene data show CDR1 as SQVTM and CDR2 as ANQGSEA. This CDR3 region has 14 residues. Trimming at V came to 0 bases and at J to 7 bases, leaving 7 bases not matched to a gene.

The rearrangement links TRBV15 to TRBJ2-2; D call uncertain. The CDR3 spans 16 residues. Looked up from germline, CDR1 is LNHNV and CDR2 is YYDKDF (reference sequence). Deletions cut 0 bases from V and 0 bases from J, with 8 bases between. The CDR3 nucleotides are TGTGCCACCAGCAGAGATGGGCGTACGAACACCGGGGAGCTGTTTTTT. Amino acids: CATSRDGRTNTGELFF.

This clone was seen only once. The chain links TRBV7-2 to TRBJ1-2; TRBD1 is a possible D gene (5 bases). The CDR3 length is 12 residues. V gave up 10 bases and J gave up 2 bases, with 11 bases separating them. CDR1 SGHTA and CDR2 FQGNSA come from the germline V gene. CDR3: CATGGTNYGYTF. The DNA for the CDR3 is TGTGCCACGGGAGGGACCAACTATGGCTACACCTTC.

This clone was detected only a few times. CDR3: CAIKDVAGAKAFF. CDR3 sequence (DNA): TGTGCCATCAAGGATGTAGCAGGGGCAAAAGCTTTCTTT. The chain carries TRBV10-3 and TRBJ1-1; weak D call: TRBD1 (6 bases). V dropped 7 bases and J dropped 9 bases, with 18 bases sitting between them. This CDR3 is built from 13 residues. Germline CDR1 and CDR2: ENHRY and SYGVKD.

V and J are TRBV27 and TRBJ1-2; D is perhaps TRBD1 (5 bases). CDR1 is MNHEY and CDR2 is SMNVEV in the germline V gene (reference sequence). The CDR3 spans 15 residues. Trimming left V 3 bases short and J 4 bases short, with 15 bases between. In DNA form, the CDR3 reads TGTGCCAGCAGTTTTTTGCAGGGAGGAGGCTATGGCTACACCTTC. Encoded protein: CASSFLQGGGYGYTF.

The gene calls are TRBV7-9 and TRBJ2-3; tentatively, D is TRBD2 (7 bases). The V gene lost 1 base and the J gene lost 1 base, with 12 bases spanning the gap. CDR3 length: 16 residues. Germline V gene lookup returns CDR1 SEHNR and CDR2 FQNEAQ (reference sequence). CDR3 nucleotides: TGTGCCAGCAGCTTAGTATCGGGGGGCGGCACAGATACGCAGTATTTT. Residues: CASSLVSGGGTDTQYF.

The V call is TRBV5-1, the J call TRBJ2-1; no clear D. The CDR3 spans 16 residues. With 5 bases removed from V and 0 bases from J, the gap between germline ends came to 15 bases. Looked up from germline, CDR1 is SGHRS and CDR2 is YFSETQ. CDR3 protein: CASRSSITSSYNEQFF. In DNA form, the CDR3 reads TGCGCCAGCAGGTCTTCTATCACGAGCTCCTACAATGAGCAGTTCTTC. The whole variable domain, filled in from reference TRBV5-1 and TRBJ2-1, reads KAGVTQTPRYLIKTRGQQVTLSCSPISGHRSVSWYQQTPGQGLQFLFEYFSETQRNKGNFPGRFSGRQFSNSRSEMNVSTLELGDSALYLCASRSSITSSYNEQFFGPGTRLTVL.

This sequence joins TRBV19 and TRBJ2-3; D gene uncertain. The CDR3 length is 16 residues. Germline CDR1 and CDR2: LNHDA and SQIVND (reference sequence). V was trimmed by 3 bases and J by 0 bases, leaving 13 bases between them. CDR3 sequence reads: CASSMGSTASTDTQYF. For the CDR3, the DNA is TGTGCCAGTAGTATGGGCAGCACAGCTAGCACAGATACGCAGTATTTT.

The rearrangement joins TRBV2 to TRBJ1-1; D uncertain. CDR3 length equals 13 residues. CDR1 is SNHLY, CDR2 FYNNEI, per germline. V lost 5 bases, J lost 0 bases, and 7 bases lay in between. The chain's CDR3 is CASSLRLNTEAFF. The CDR3 DNA is TGTGCCAGCAGTCTTCGGTTGAACACTGAAGCTTTCTTT.

The chain couples TRBV7-2 to TRBJ2-1; 9 bases are shared with TRBD1. The CDR3 is 14 amino acids. The ends lost 4 bases at V and 8 bases at J; junction bases unmatched: 6. CDR1 and CDR2 from the germline V gene are SGHTA and FQGNSA. The CDR3 protein is CASSSTGGNYEQFF. CDR3 nucleotide sequence: TGTGCCAGCAGCTCGACAGGGGGTAATTATGAGCAGTTCTTC. The whole variable domain, remainder taken from reference TRBV7-2 and TRBJ2-1, is GAGVSQSPSNKVTEKGKDVELRCDPISGHTALYWYRQSLGQGLEFLIYFQGNSAPDKSGLPSDRFSAERTGGSVSTLTIQRTQQEDSAVYLCASSSTGGNYEQFFGPGTRLTVL.

The chain couples TRBV25-1 to TRBJ1-5; 9 bases are a match to TRBD1. In germline, CDR1 is MGHDK, CDR2 SYGVNS. With 4 bases clipped from V and 2 bases from J, the junction kept 6 bases outside the gene matches. The length of the CDR3 is 16 residues. The CDR3 sequence is CASSATGGPGNQPQHF. The CDR3 coding sequence is TGTGCCAGCAGTGCGACAGGGGGACCAGGCAATCAGCCCCAGCATTTT.

The chain employs TRBV27 and TRBJ2-3; D possibly corresponds to TRBD1 (6 bases). This CDR3 has 15 residues. Germline CDR1 MNHEY, CDR2 SMNVEV (reference sequence). V lost 2 bases and J 5 bases, leaving 14 bases between the germline ends. CDR3 loop: CASSLTHSGVDTQYF. The CDR3, as DNA: TGTGCCAGCAGTTTAACCCACTCAGGGGTAGATACGCAGTATTTT.

The rearrangement uses TRBV4-1 and TRBJ2-7; TRBD1 aligns across 7 bases. Germline CDR1 and CDR2: MGHRA and YSYEKL. The V segment lost 6 bases and the J segment 0 bases; nucleotides outside the gene matches: 5. The CDR3 is 14 amino acids. The CDR3 protein is CASRVNRGSYEQYF. The CDR3 DNA reads TGCGCCAGCAGGGTGAACAGGGGCTCCTACGAGCAGTACTTC.

This clone was seen a single time. V gene TRBV18 combines with J gene TRBJ1-4; no clear D gene. Germline CDR1 and CDR2: KGHSH and LQKENI. The V end was cut by 4 bases, the J end by 0 bases, with 6 bases between. There are 14 residues in the CDR3. The CDR3, as DNA: TGTGCCAGCTCACTTATTGCAACTAATGAAAAACTGTTTTTT. Translation gives CASSLIATNEKLFF.

This clone was detected once. The sample contains more than one DNA sequence encoding this CDR3. This chain joins TRBV5-4 and TRBJ2-7, with D possibly TRBD2 on 5 matching bases. Trimming took off 4 bases at V and 6 bases at J, with 8 bases between the two ends. The CDR3 has 11 amino acids. Germline assignment: CDR1 SGHNT and CDR2 YYREEE (reference sequence). Here the CDR3 reads CASSLRGEQYF. For the CDR3, the DNA is TGTGCCAGCAGCCTTCGGGGCGAGCAGTACTTC.

The sample holds a few counts of this clone. The J gene is TRBJ2-7, the V gene TRBV29-1; 13 bases fit TRBD2. This CDR3 region has 14 residues. V dropped 4 bases and J dropped 2; count of bases not matched to a gene: 2. CDR1 SQVTM and CDR2 ANQGSEA come from the germline V gene. The DNA for the CDR3 is TGCAGCGTTGTTGGGACTAGCGGGGCCTACGAGCAGTACTTC. Residues: CSVVGTSGAYEQYF.

This clone is a singleton in its sample. CDR3 nucleotides: TGTGCCAGCAGTTTATACAGATCTAGCAATCAGCCCCAGCATTTT. Its protein is CASSLYRSSNQPQHF. The V gene is TRBV28, the J gene TRBJ1-5; no clear D gene. The length of the CDR3 is 15 residues. The V gene lost 1 base and the J gene lost 0 bases, with 7 bases spanning the gap. CDR1 and CDR2 from the germline V gene are MDHEN and SYDVKM.

This clone was counted between two and nine times. The genes are TRBV19 and TRBJ1-6; the D gene is possibly TRBD1 (5 bases). CDR1 is LNHDA, CDR2 SQIVND, per germline (reference sequence). CDR3 size: 16 residues. Trimming left V 4 bases short and J 0 bases short, with 10 bases between. In DNA, the CDR3 is TGTGCCAGTAGTAGCACAAGGGGCTCCTATAATTCACCCCTCCACTTT. It specifies CASSSTRGSYNSPLHF.

The chain links TRBV7-9 to TRBJ2-7; 12 bases align to TRBD1. Germline loops: CDR1 SEHNR, CDR2 FQNEAQ (reference sequence). The CDR3 contains 15 residues. V lost 5 bases and J lost 7; bases outside the gene matches: 9. CDR3 sequence (DNA): TGTGCCAGCAGCGGGACAGGGGGCGCATCAAGGGAGCAGTACTTC. It translates to CASSGTGGASREQYF.

The chain links TRBV15 to TRBJ2-1, with D perhaps matching TRBD2 (5 bases). Germline V gene sequence: CDR1 LNHNV, CDR2 YYDKDF (reference sequence). The CDR3 length is 13 residues. The germline V and J ends were trimmed by 6 bases and 4 bases, with 10 bases remaining between them. The CDR3 here is CATRKRAYNEQFF. CDR3 DNA: TGTGCCACCAGGAAGAGGGCTTACAATGAGCAGTTCTTC.

This clone was found once. The chain links TRBV18 to TRBJ2-1; 12 nucleotides match TRBD2. The length of the CDR3 is 15 residues. The V gene's germline CDR1 is KGHSH and CDR2 LQKENI. Trimming removed 2 bases from V and 10 bases from J; junction bases left unmatched: 6. The CDR3 region is CASSPTSGGSGEQFF. CDR3 nucleotide sequence: TGTGCCAGCTCACCAACTAGCGGGGGGTCGGGAGAGCAGTTCTTC.